These 18 T cell receptor beta chains were all obtained from the same sample, sequenced in a study of cytomegalovirus exposure and HLA in healthy donors (dated by TCRdb to the late 2010s). The protocol used for the library was the immunoSEQ multiplex PCR assay. The multiplex PCR relied on a mix of 60 forward primers for TCR Vbeta segments and 13 reverse primers for TCR Jbeta segments. As stored in TCRdb, this immuneACCESS dataset retains in-frame rearrangements with V and J assigned. A fraction of the clones does not appear; measured against another copy, unresolved V genes explain less than half of the discrepancy, and the remainder lacks a known reason. Recorded for this sample are some 190,000 clones; about 77% of them occurred a single time. Jointly, the top ten make up over 2% of the sample. The sample comprised PBMCs. The receptors shown here come from a woman between 25 and 40 years old in good health and CMV-seropositive.

The rearrangement links TRBV29-1 to TRBJ2-7, with D possibly matching TRBD2 (6 bases). V was pared by 7 bases and J by 3 bases, with 13 bases between. There are 12 residues in the CDR3. Germline V CDR1 and CDR2: SQVTM, ANQGSEA. CDR3 DNA sequence: TGCAGCGCTGGGACTCGCGACTACGAGCAGTACTTC. Translation: CSAGTRDYEQYF.

The CDR3: CASSPGQGSPNYGYTF. Here the CDR3 DNA reads TGTGCCAGCAGCCCGGGACAGGGGTCCCCCAACTATGGCTACACCTTC. J is TRBJ1-2 and V is TRBV7-9, with 10 bases that match TRBD1. Per the germline V gene, CDR1 is SEHNR and CDR2 is FQNEAQ (reference sequence). This CDR3 region has 16 residues. V was clipped by 5 bases and J by 2 bases; unmatched bases: 8.

This rearrangement joins TRBV6-5 to TRBJ2-5; D is possibly TRBD2 (6 bases). From germline, CDR1 is MNHEY and CDR2 SVGAGI. The CDR3 runs 15 residues. V was cut by 2 bases and J by 4 bases, with 14 bases left in between. The CDR3 region is CASSYGRRVGETQYF. DNA of the CDR3: TGTGCCAGCAGTTACGGGCGGAGGGTGGGAGAGACCCAGTACTTC.

The CDR3 nucleotides read TGCGCCAGCAGCTCTTTGCAGGGGGAGACCCAGTACTTC. Residues: CASSSLQGETQYF. This chain connects TRBV5-1 to TRBJ2-5; a weak D match, TRBD1 (6 bases). Trimming shortened V by 3 bases and J by 5 bases, and 11 bases separated the two germline ends. Germline CDR1 is SGHRS and CDR2 is YFSETQ. The CDR3 extends over 13 amino acids.

J is TRBJ2-1 and V is TRBV5-4; D is uncertain. This CDR3 is 14 amino acids long. Per germline, CDR1 SGHNT and CDR2 YYREEE (reference sequence). Trimming left V 0 bases short and J 0 bases short, with 4 bases between. The CDR3 bases are TGTGCCAGCAGCTTGGAGCCCTCCTACAATGAGCAGTTCTTC. Its protein is CASSLEPSYNEQFF.

This rearrangement joins TRBV6-1 to TRBJ2-1, with 14 bases identical to TRBD2. With V trimmed by 6 bases and J by 7 bases, 5 bases remained unmatched. Germline assignment: CDR1 MNHNS and CDR2 SASEGT. The CDR3 runs 15 residues. The CDR3 region has the DNA TGTGCCAGCAGACCCGGGACTAGCGGGAGAAATGAGCAGTTCTTC. Translating it yields CASRPGTSGRNEQFF.

V and J are TRBV9 and TRBJ2-1; D unclear. Germline V CDR1 and CDR2: SGDLS, YYNGEE. This CDR3 is 14 amino acids long. The V gene lost 1 base and the J gene lost 8 bases, with 13 bases spanning the gap. CDR3 DNA: TGTGCCAGCAGCGTACAGGCAGGATTCGATGAGCAGTTCTTC. Its protein is CASSVQAGFDEQFF.

This chain connects TRBV7-2 to TRBJ2-7, with D perhaps matching TRBD2 (6 bases). CDR3 length: 16 residues. Trimming pared 5 bases from V and 2 bases from J, leaving 19 bases between. Per germline, CDR1 SGHTA and CDR2 FQGNSA. The CDR3 protein is CASSPRWAGTTYEQYF. As DNA, the CDR3 is TGTGCCAGCAGCCCGCGCTGGGCGGGAACCACCTACGAGCAGTACTTC.

The chain carries TRBV7-9 and TRBJ2-7; 8 nucleotides line up with TRBD2. V shed 4 bases, J shed 6 bases, and the junction held 11 bases outside the gene matches. The CDR3 loop spans 15 amino acids. Germline V gene lookup returns CDR1 SEHNR and CDR2 FQNEAQ (reference sequence). The DNA of the CDR3 is TGTGCCAGCAGCTCTAGCCCGACTAGCGACAGCGAGCAGTACTTC. Its protein product is CASSSSPTSDSEQYF.

J is TRBJ1-1 and V is TRBV5-6, with no clear D. Germline V gives CDR1 SGHDT, CDR2 YYEEEE. This CDR3 spans 15 amino acids. The V gene lost 0 bases and the J gene lost 6 bases, with 15 bases spanning the gap. The CDR3 sequence: CASSLERLGRAEAFF. The DNA for the CDR3 is TGTGCCAGCAGCTTGGAGCGATTGGGGAGGGCTGAAGCTTTCTTT.

The V and J genes are TRBV7-9 and TRBJ1-3, with 7 bases that match TRBD1. V trimming: 4 bases; J trimming: 4 bases; junction bases outside the gene matches: 4. This CDR3 has 14 amino acids. Germline values: CDR1 SEHNR, CDR2 FQNEAQ (reference sequence). This chain's CDR3 is CASSSTGSGNTIYF. The CDR3 nucleotides read TGTGCCAGCAGCTCGACAGGGTCCGGAAACACCATATATTTT.

This clone was seen a few times. This chain joins TRBV28 and TRBJ1-4; D is perhaps TRBD1 (6 bases). Germline CDR1 reads MDHEN; CDR2 reads SYDVKM. Trimming cost V 10 bases and J 5 bases, with 17 bases left between them. The CDR3 consists of 14 residues. Here the CDR3 reads CATGWGPSNEKLFF. DNA for the CDR3: TGTGCCACCGGGTGGGGGCCCTCCAATGAAAAACTGTTTTTT.

The V call is TRBV28, the J call TRBJ1-2, with 9 nucleotides matching TRBD1. This CDR3 region has 15 residues. Germline-derived CDR1 and CDR2 are MDHEN and SYDVKM. J lost 4 bases, V lost 8 bases, and 11 bases had no gene match. In DNA, the CDR3 is TGTGCCAGCGCCCCTCCGGGACAGGGCGGCTATGGCTACACCTTC. This codes for CASAPPGQGGYGYTF.

As regards this clone: Additional DNA sequences in this sample encode the identical CDR3. The genes are TRBV5-1 and TRBJ1-2; 10 bases are shared with TRBD1. The CDR3 runs 16 residues. Germline CDR1 and CDR2: SGHRS and YFSETQ. J gave up 0 bases and V 0 bases, and 2 bases lay outside the gene matches. The CDR3 sequence is CASSLATGGSNYGYTF. As DNA, the CDR3 is TGCGCCAGCAGCTTGGCGACAGGGGGCTCTAACTATGGCTACACCTTC. Drawing the rest from reference TRBV5-1 and TRBJ1-2, the complete variable domain is KAGVTQTPRYLIKTRGQQVTLSCSPISGHRSVSWYQQTPGQGLQFLFEYFSETQRNKGNFPGRFSGRQFSNSRSEMNVSTLELGDSALYLCASSLATGGSNYGYTFGSGTRLTVV.

The chain is built from TRBV5-1 and TRBJ2-5; 10 bases map to TRBD1. The ends lost 0 bases at V and 4 bases at J; junction bases unmatched: 3. CDR3 length: 15 amino acids. Germline CDR1 and CDR2: SGHRS and YFSETQ. The DNA of the CDR3 is TGCGCCAGCAGCTTGGGCGACAGGGGGCGAGAGACCCAGTACTTC. This codes for CASSLGDRGRETQYF.

The chain couples TRBV5-6 to TRBJ1-1; D is unclear. The germline CDR1 and CDR2 sequences are SGHDT and YYEEEE. Between the trimmed V and J ends, which lost 4 bases and 4 bases, there was a span of 17 bases. The CDR3 contains 15 residues. CDR3 region: CASSPLGVSSTEAFF. The CDR3 region has the DNA TGTGCCAGCAGCCCCTTGGGAGTGTCCTCCACTGAAGCTTTCTTT.

This rearrangement joins TRBV6-5 to TRBJ1-2; D is unclear. Germline-derived CDR1 and CDR2 are MNHEY and SVGAGI. This CDR3 spans 14 amino acids. V was trimmed by 2 bases and J by 2 bases, leaving 9 bases between them. CDR3 sequence reads: CASSYGQMNYGYTF. The CDR3 coding sequence is TGTGCCAGCAGTTACGGTCAGATGAACTATGGCTACACCTTC.

This chain joins TRBV5-1 and TRBJ2-7, with 7 bases aligning to TRBD1. The CDR3 spans 13 residues. The ends lost 0 bases at V and 11 bases at J; junction bases unmatched: 8. From germline, CDR1 is SGHRS and CDR2 YFSETQ. The DNA for the CDR3 is TGCGCCAGCAGCTTGGGAGCGCAAGGGGGCGAGTACTTC. Translated: CASSLGAQGGEYF.